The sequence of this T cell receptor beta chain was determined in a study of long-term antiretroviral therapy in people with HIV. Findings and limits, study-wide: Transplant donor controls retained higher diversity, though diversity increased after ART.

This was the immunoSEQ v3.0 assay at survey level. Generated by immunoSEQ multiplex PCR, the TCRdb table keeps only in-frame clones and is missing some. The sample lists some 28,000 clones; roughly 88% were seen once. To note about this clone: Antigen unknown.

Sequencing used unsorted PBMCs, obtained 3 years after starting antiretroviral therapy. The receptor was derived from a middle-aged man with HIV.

The CDR3 DNA is TGTGCCAGCAGTTATAGGAGCCCGGCCAACCAACCCAATCAGCCCCAGCATTTT. Amino acids: CASSYRSPANQPNQPQHF. The V call is TRBV27, the J call TRBJ1-5; no reliable D call. The CDR3 has 18 amino acids. From germline, CDR1 is MNHEY and CDR2 SMNVEV (reference sequence). The V and J ends lost 4 bases and 3 bases respectively, with 22 bases between them.